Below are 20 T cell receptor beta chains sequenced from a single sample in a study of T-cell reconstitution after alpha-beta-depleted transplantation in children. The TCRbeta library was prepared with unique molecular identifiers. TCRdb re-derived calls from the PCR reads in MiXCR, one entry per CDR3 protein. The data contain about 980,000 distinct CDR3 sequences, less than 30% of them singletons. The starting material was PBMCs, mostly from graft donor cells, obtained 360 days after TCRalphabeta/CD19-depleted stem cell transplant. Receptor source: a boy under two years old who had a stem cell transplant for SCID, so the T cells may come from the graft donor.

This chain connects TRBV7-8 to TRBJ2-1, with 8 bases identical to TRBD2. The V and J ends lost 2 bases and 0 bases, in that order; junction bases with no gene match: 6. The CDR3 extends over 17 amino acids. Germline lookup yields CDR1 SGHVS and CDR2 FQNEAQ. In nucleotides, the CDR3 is TGTGCCAGCAGCTTAAGGCTAGCGGGTCCCTCCTACAATGAGCAGTTCTTC. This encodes CASSLRLAGPSYNEQFF.

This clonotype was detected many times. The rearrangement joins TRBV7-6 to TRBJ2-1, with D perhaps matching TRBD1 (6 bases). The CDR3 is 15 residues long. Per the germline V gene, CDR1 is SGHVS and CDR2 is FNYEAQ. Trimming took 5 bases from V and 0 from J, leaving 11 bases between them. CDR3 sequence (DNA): TGTGCCAGCAGCCCCGCAGGGGTCTCCTACAATGAGCAGTTCTTC. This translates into CASSPAGVSYNEQFF.

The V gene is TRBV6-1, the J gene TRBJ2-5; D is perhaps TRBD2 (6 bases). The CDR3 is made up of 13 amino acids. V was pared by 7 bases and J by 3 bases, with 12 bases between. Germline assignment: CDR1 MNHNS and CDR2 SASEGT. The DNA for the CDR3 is TGTGCCAGCACCCGGTGGGGGGAAGAGACCCAGTACTTC. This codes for CASTRWGEETQYF.

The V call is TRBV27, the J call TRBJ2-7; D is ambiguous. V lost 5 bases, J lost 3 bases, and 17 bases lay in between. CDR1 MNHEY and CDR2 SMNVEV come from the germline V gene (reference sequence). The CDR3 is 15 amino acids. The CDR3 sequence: CASSRYVGNDYEQYF. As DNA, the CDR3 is TGTGCCAGCAGTCGATATGTTGGGAATGACTACGAGCAGTACTTC.

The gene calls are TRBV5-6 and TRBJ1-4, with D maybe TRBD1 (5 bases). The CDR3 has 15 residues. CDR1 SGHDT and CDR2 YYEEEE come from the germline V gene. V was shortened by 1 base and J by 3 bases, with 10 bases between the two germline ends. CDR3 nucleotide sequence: TGTGCCAGCAGCTTGTCGGCGGGACCTAATGAAAAACTGTTTTTT. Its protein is CASSLSAGPNEKLFF.

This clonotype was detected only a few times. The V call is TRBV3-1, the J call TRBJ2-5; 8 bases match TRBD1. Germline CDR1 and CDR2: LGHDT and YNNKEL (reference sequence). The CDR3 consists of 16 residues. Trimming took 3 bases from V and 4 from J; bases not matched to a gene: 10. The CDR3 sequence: CASSHPRRDRRETQYF. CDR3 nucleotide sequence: TGTGCCAGCAGCCACCCTAGGAGGGACAGGCGAGAGACCCAGTACTTC.

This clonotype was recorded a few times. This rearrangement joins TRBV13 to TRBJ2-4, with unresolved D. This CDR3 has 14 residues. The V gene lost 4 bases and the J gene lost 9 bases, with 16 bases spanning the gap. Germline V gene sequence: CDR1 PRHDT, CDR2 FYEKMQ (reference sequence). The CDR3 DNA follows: TGTGCCAGCAGCTCTGGGCCCCCCGTTACCATTCAGTACTTC. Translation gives CASSSGPPVTIQYF.

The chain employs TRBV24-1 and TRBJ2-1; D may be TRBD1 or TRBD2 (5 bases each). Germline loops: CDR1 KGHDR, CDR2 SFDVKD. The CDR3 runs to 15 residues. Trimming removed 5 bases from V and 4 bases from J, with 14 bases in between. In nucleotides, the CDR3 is TGTGCCACCAGTGTGAGGGGTGTGGATTACAATGAGCAGTTCTTC. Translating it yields CATSVRGVDYNEQFF.

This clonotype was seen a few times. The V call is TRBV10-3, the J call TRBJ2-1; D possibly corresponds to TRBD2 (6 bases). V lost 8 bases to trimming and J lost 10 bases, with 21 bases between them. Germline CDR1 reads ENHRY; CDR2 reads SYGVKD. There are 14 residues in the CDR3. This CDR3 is CAIGSTTVAGEQFF. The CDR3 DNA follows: TGTGCCATCGGCTCGACAACCGTGGCGGGGGAGCAGTTCTTC.

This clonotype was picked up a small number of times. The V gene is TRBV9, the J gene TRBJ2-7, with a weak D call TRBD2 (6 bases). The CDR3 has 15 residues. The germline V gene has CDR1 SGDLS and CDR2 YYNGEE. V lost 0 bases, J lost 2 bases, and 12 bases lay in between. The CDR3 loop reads CASSVATTGAYEQYF. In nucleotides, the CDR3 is TGTGCCAGCAGCGTAGCGACGACGGGAGCCTACGAGCAGTACTTC.

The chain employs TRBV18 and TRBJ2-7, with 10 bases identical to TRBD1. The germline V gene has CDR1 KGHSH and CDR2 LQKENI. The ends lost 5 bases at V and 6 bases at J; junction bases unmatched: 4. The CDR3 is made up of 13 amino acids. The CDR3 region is CASSKGQGSEQYF. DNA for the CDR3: TGTGCCAGCTCAAAGGGACAGGGGTCCGAGCAGTACTTC.

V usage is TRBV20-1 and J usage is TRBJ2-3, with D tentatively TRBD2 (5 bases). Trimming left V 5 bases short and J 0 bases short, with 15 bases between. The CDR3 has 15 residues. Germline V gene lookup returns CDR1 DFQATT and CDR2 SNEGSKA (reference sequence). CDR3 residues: CSAERRWSSTDTQYF. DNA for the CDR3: TGCAGTGCTGAGAGGAGGTGGAGTAGCACAGATACGCAGTATTTT.

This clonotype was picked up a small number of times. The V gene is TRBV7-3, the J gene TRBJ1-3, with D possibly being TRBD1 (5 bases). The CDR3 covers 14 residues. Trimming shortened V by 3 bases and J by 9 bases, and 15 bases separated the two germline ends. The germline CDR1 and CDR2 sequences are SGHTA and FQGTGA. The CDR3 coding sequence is TGTGCCAGCAGCTTGACAGTTACCACAAGCACCATATATTTT. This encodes CASSLTVTTSTIYF.

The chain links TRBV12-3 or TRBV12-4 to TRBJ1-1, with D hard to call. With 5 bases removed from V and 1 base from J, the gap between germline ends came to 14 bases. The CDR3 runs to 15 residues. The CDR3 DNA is TGTGCCAGCAGTCCTCACCCCGTTCCGAACACTGAAGCTTTCTTT. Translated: CASSPHPVPNTEAFF.

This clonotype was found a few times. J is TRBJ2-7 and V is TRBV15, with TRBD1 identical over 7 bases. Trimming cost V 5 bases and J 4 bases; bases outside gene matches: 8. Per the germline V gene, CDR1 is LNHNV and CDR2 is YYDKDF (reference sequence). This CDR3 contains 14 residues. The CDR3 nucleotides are TGTGCCACCAGCCCGACAGGGCCCGGGTACGAGCAGTACTTC. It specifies CATSPTGPGYEQYF.

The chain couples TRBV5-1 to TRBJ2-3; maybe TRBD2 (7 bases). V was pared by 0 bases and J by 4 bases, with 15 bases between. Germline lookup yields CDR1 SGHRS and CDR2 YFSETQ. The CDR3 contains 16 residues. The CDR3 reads CASSLAGGAVADTQYF. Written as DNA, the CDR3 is TGCGCCAGCAGCTTGGCGGGGGGCGCAGTCGCAGATACGCAGTATTTT.

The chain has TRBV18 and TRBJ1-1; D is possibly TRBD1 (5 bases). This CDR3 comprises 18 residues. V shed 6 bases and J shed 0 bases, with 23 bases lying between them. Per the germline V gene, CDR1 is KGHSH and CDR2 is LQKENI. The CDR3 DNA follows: TGTGCCAGCTCGGTTAATCAGGGACGGGCTAGGATGAACACTGAAGCTTTCTTT. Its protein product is CASSVNQGRARMNTEAFF.

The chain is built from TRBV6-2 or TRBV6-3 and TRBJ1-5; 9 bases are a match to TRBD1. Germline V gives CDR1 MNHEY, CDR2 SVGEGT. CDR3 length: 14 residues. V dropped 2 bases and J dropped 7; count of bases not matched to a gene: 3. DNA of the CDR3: TGTGCCAGCAGTTACACAGGGGGCTTCCAGCCCCAGCATTTT. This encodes CASSYTGGFQPQHF.

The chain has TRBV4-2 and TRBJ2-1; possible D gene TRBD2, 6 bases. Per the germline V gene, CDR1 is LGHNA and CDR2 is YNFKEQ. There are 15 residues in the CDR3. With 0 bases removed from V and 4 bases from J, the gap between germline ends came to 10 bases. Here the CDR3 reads CASSQDTSSYNEQFF. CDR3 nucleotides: TGTGCCAGCAGCCAAGATACTAGCTCTTACAATGAGCAGTTCTTC.

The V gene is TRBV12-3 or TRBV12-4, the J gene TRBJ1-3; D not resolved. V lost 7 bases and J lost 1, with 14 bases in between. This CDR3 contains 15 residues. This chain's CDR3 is CASTNWAESGNTIYF. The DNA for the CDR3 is TGTGCCAGCACGAACTGGGCAGAATCTGGAAACACCATATATTTT.